This T cell receptor beta chain was identified in a study of technical replicates of blood from a handful of donors. Some clones are missing from TCRdb's copy, which holds only in-frame ones; the method was immunoSEQ multiplex PCR. The repertoire holds around 100,000 clones, with approximately 96% as singletons. CDR3 length: 16 amino acids. Germline V gene lookup returns CDR1 SGHTA and CDR2 FQGNSA. V gave up 6 bases and J gave up 7 bases; unmatched junction bases: 6. V gene TRBV7-2 combines with J gene TRBJ2-2; TRBD2 matches at 15 bases. The sequencing sample was made of T cells isolated from PBMCs. This TCR derives from a human donor in good health. CDR3 protein: CASSQGLAGGVGELFF. The CDR3 DNA follows: TGTGCCAGCAGTCAGGGACTAGCGGGAGGTGTCGGGGAGCTGTTTTTT.